The clone carrying this T cell receptor beta chain has only a few counts. Its target is not known. TCRdb re-called the 5' RACE reads with MiXCR, one entry per CDR3 protein. The table lists hundreds of thousands of distinct CDR3 sequences, approximately 4% of them singletons, with 20% to 25% in the top ten. Germline V gene sequence: CDR1 MNHEY, CDR2 SVGAGI. The V end lost 5 bases, the J end lost 8 bases, and 9 bases lay between the germline ends. The CDR3 length is 11 residues. The entry originates in a study of T cells after yellow fever vaccination. Notes on the study in general: Booster sampling recovered most clones from primary vaccination (under 97% CD4, 80% to 90% CD8).

The input for sequencing was PBMCs, taken 5 days after the yellow fever booster vaccination. This sequence was found in a man younger than 35 who received the YFV17D yellow fever vaccine. This sequence joins TRBV6-5 and TRBJ1-1, with unresolved D. This chain's CDR3 is CASSPGVEAFF. The CDR3 nucleotides are TGTGCCAGCAGTCCTGGGGTCGAAGCTTTCTTT.